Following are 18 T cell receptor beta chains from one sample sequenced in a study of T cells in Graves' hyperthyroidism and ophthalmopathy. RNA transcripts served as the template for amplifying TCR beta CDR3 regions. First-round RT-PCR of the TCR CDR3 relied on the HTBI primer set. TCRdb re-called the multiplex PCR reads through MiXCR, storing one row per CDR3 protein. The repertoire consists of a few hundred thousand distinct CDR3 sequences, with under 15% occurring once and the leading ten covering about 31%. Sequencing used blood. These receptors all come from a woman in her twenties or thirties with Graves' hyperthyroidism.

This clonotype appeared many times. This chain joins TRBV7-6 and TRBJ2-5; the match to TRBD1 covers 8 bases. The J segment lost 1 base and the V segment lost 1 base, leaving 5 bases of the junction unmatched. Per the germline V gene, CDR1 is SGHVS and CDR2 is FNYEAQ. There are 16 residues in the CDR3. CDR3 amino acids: CASSLGPGQGQETQYF. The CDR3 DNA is TGTGCCAGCAGCTTAGGACCAGGACAGGGCCAAGAGACCCAGTACTTC.

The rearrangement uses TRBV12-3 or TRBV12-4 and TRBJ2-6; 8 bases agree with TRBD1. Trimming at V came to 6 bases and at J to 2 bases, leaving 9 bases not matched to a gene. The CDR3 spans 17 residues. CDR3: CASSWGQVAAGANVLTF. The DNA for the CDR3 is TGTGCCAGCAGCTGGGGACAGGTTGCTGCTGGGGCCAACGTCCTGACTTTC.

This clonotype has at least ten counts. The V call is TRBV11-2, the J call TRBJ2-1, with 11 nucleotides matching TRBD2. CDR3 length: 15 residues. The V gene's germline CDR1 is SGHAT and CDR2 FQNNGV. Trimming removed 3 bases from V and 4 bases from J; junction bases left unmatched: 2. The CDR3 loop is CASSLSSGRYNEQFF. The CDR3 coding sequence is TGTGCCAGCAGCTTGTCTAGCGGGAGGTACAATGAGCAGTTCTTC.

The CDR3 bases are TGTGCCAGCAGCGGGACTGGCGGGAGTGGTACGCAGTATTTT. Its protein product is CASSGTGGSGTQYF. The chain combines TRBV7-9 with TRBJ2-3; TRBD2 matches 7 bases. The CDR3 is made up of 14 amino acids. V gave up 5 bases and J gave up 8 bases; unmatched junction bases: 10. Germline loops: CDR1 SEHNR, CDR2 FQNEAQ (reference sequence).

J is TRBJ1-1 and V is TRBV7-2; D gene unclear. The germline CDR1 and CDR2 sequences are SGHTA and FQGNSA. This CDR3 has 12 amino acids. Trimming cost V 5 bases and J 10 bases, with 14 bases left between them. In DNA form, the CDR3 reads TGTGCCAGCAGCCCCCCAGGCCTGTCAGCTTTCTTT. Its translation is CASSPPGLSAFF.

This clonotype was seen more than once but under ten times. CDR3 residues: CASKDEGAVGYTF. Written as DNA, the CDR3 is TGTGCCAGCAAGGATGAGGGAGCGGTTGGCTACACCTTC. This chain uses TRBV27 with TRBJ1-2, with D unclear. The length of the CDR3 is 13 residues. The germline V gene encodes CDR1 MNHEY and CDR2 SMNVEV (reference sequence). Trimming shortened V by 7 bases and J by 7 bases, and 16 bases separated the two germline ends.

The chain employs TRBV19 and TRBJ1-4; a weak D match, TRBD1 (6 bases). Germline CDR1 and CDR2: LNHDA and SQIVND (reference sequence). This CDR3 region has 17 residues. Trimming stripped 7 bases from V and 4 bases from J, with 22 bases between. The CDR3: CASKQMTGGTLNEKLFF. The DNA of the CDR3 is TGTGCCAGTAAGCAAATGACAGGCGGCACGCTTAATGAAAAACTGTTTTTT.

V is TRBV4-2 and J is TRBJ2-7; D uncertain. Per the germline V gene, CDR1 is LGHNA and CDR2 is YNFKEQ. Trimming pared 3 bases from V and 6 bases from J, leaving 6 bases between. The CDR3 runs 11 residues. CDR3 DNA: TGTGCCAGCAGCCAGGGATGCGAGCAGTACTTC. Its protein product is CASSQGCEQYF.

CDR3 region: CATSTWTGTENEQFF. The CDR3 DNA reads as TGTGCCACCAGCACCTGGACAGGGACGGAGAATGAGCAGTTCTTC. The chain recombines TRBV15 with TRBJ2-1; 8 nucleotides line up with TRBD1. The CDR3 extends over 15 amino acids. Per the germline V gene, CDR1 is LNHNV and CDR2 is YYDKDF (reference sequence). J lost 7 bases, V lost 4 bases, and 9 bases had no gene match.

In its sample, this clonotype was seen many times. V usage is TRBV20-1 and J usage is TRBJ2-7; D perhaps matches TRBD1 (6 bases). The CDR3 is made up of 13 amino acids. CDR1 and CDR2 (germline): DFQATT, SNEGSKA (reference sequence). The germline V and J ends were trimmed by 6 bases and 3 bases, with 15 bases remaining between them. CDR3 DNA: TGCAGTGCAAGCACGGGACAAAGCTACGAGCAGTACTTC. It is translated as CSASTGQSYEQYF.

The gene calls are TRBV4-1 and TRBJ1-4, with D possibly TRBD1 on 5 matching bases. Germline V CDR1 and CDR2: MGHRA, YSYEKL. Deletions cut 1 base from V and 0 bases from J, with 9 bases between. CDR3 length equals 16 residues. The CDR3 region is CASSQASGTTNEKLFF. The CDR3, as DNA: TGCGCCAGCAGCCAAGCCTCAGGGACAACTAATGAAAAACTGTTTTTT.

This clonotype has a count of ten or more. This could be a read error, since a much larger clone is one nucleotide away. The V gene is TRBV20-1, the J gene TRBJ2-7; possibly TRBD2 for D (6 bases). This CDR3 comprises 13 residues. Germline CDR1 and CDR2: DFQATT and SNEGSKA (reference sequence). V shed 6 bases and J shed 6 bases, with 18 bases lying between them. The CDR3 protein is CSAGRNSLAEQYF. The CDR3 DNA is TGCAGTGCAGGGAGGAACTCCTTGGCCGAGCAGTACTTC.

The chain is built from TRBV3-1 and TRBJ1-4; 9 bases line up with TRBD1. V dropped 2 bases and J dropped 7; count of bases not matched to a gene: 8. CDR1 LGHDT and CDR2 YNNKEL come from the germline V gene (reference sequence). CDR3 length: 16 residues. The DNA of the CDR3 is TGTGCCAGCAGCCAAACCGACAGGGGGGGAGGTGAAAAACTGTTTTTT. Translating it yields CASSQTDRGGGEKLFF. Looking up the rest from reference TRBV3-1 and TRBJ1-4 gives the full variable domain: DTAVSQTPKYLVTQMGNDKSIKCEQNLGHDTMYWYKQDSKKFLKIMFSYNNKELIINETVPNRFSPKSPDKAHLNLHINSLELGDSAVYFCASSQTDRGGGEKLFFGSGTQLSVL.

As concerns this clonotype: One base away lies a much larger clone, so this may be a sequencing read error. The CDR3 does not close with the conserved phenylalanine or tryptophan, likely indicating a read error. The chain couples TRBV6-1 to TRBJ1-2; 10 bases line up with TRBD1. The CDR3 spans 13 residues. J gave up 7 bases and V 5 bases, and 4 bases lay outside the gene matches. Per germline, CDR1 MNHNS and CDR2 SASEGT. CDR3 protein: CASSRDRGSGYTL. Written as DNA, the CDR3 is TGTGCCAGCAGTCGGGACAGGGGAAGTGGCTACACCCTC.

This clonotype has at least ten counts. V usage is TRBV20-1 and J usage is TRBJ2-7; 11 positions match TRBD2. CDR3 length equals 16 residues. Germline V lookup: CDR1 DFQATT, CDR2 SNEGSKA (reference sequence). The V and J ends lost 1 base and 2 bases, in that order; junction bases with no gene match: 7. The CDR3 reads CSARGTSGLSPYEQYF. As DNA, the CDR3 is TGCAGTGCTAGAGGGACTAGCGGGTTAAGCCCCTACGAGCAGTACTTC.

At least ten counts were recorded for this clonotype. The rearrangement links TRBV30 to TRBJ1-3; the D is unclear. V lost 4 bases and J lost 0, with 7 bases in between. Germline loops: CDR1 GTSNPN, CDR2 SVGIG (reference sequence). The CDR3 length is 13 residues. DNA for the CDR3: TGTGCCTGGAACAACCTCTCTGGAAACACCATATATTTT. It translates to CAWNNLSGNTIYF.

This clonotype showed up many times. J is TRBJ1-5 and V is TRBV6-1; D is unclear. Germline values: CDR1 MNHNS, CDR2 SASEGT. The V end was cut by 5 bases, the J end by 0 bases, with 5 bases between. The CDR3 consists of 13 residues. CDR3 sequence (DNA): TGTGCCAGCAGTCCGTATAGCAATCAGCCCCAGCATTTT. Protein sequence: CASSPYSNQPQHF.

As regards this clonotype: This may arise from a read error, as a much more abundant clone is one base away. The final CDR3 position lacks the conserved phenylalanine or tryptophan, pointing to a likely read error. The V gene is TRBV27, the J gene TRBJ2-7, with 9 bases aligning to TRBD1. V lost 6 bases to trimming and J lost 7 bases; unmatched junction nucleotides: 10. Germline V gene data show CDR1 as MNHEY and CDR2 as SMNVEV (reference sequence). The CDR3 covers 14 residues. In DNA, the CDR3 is TGTGCCAGCAGCCTCGGGACAGGGTACGGTGAGCAGTACCTC. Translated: CASSLGTGYGEQYL.